Listed here are 2 T cell receptor beta chains from one sample, sequenced in a study of blood T cells in healthy people across ages. It was with a sample-barcoded 5' primer and a J-beta primer mix that a second PCR of about 7 to 12 cycles was run. TCRdb analysed the 5' RACE reads with MiXCR anew, one entry per CDR3 protein. This sample yields approximately 800,000 distinct CDR3 sequences, of which 35% to 60% are seen a single time; roughly 20% belongs to the top ten. Sequencing input: blood. Every receptor here comes from a man older than 75 in good health.

This clonotype occurred a few times. This sequence joins TRBV28 and TRBJ2-1; D tentatively reads TRBD1 or TRBD2 (5 bases each). The germline CDR1 and CDR2 sequences are MDHEN and SYDVKM. Trimming stripped 3 bases from V and 0 bases from J, with 21 bases between. CDR3 length: 19 amino acids. Here the CDR3 reads CASSLVDGTGSSSYNEQFF. In DNA, the CDR3 is TGTGCCAGCAGTTTGGTTGACGGGACGGGATCCAGCTCCTACAATGAGCAGTTCTTC. Filled out from reference TRBV28 and TRBJ2-1, the complete variable domain reads DVKVTQSSRYLVKRTGEKVFLECVQDMDHENMFWYRQDPGLGLRLIYFSYDVKMKEKGDIPEGYSVSREKKERFSLILESASTNQTSMYLCASSLVDGTGSSSYNEQFFGPGTRLTVL.

This clonotype turned up a few times. V and J are TRBV4-2 and TRBJ2-1; 7 bases line up with TRBD2. This CDR3 comprises 15 residues. Trimming removed 1 base from V and 4 bases from J; junction bases left unmatched: 4. Per the germline V gene, CDR1 is LGHNA and CDR2 is YNFKEQ. In DNA form, the CDR3 reads TGTGCCAGCAGCCAAGCAAGCGGGGTATACAATGAGCAGTTCTTC. Translating it yields CASSQASGVYNEQFF.